This TCR beta chain was observed in a study of blood T cell repertoires in COVID-19. In the study overall: Sites across the United States, Italy and Spain contributed samples from acute and convalescent COVID-19. Sample material is recorded as cDNA or gDNA derived from T cells, B-cell-depleted T cells, or PBMCs.

Per the original methods: By means of reference gene primer amplification, nucleated cell counts were estimated. This table comes from immunoSEQ multiplex PCR, and its TCRdb copy is limited to in-frame clones, with some not included. The V and J calls and clone size are taken from that table; D and trimming were inferred from the DNA. This sample has about 190,000 clones; over 75% occur once, and the top ten carry 2.5% to 3%. Sequencing used peripheral blood. The clonotype originates from a woman aged 80 or over with active or convalescent COVID-19.

The CDR3 region has the DNA TGTGCCAGCAGCCCCAGGGGACAGGGGAGGAATTCACCCCTCCACTTT. The encoded protein is CASSPRGQGRNSPLHF. This chain connects TRBV28 to TRBJ1-6; 10 bases are a match to TRBD1. CDR1 MDHEN and CDR2 SYDVKM come from the germline V gene. V lost 6 bases and J lost 7; bases outside the gene matches: 9. The CDR3 contains 16 residues.